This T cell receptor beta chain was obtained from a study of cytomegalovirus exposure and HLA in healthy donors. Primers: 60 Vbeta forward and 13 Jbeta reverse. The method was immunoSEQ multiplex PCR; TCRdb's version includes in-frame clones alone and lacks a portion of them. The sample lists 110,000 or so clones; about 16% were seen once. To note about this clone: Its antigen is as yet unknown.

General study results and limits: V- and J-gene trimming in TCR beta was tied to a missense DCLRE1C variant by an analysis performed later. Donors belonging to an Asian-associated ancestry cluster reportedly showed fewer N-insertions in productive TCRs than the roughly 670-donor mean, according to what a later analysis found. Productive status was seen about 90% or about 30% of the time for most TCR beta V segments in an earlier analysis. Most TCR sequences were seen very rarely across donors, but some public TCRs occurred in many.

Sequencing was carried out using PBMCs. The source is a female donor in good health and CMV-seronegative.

CDR3 sequence: CASSYQNIQYF. CDR3 bases: TGCGCCAGCAGCTACCAGAACATTCAGTACTTC. The chain uses TRBV5-1 and TRBJ2-4; D is undetermined. CDR1 is SGHRS, CDR2 YFSETQ, per germline. The CDR3 is made up of 11 amino acids. The germline V and J ends were trimmed by 3 bases and 7 bases, with 5 bases remaining between them. Full variable domain (rest looked up from reference TRBV5-1 and TRBJ2-4): KAGVTQTPRYLIKTRGQQVTLSCSPISGHRSVSWYQQTPGQGLQFLFEYFSETQRNKGNFPGRFSGRQFSNSRSEMNVSTLELGDSALYLCASSYQNIQYFGAGTRLSVL.